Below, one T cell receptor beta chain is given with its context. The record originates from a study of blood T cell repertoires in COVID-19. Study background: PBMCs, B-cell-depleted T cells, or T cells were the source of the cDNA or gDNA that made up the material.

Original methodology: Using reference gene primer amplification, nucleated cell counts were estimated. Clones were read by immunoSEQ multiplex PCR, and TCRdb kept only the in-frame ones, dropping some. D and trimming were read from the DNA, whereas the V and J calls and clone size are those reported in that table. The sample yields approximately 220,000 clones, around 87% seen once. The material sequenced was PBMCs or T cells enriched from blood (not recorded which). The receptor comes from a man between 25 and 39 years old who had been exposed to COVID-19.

CDR3 sequence reads: CASSHRTANYGYTF. CDR3 sequence (DNA): TGTGCCAGCAGCCACCGGACAGCTAACTATGGCTACACCTTC. The V call is TRBV3-1 (or the pseudogene TRBV3-2), the J call TRBJ1-2, with D possibly matching TRBD1 (6 bases). There are 14 residues in the CDR3. Germline V lookup: CDR1 LGHDT, CDR2 YNNKEL (reference sequence). Trimming took off 3 bases at V and 0 bases at J, with 8 bases between the two ends.